This is a list of T cell receptor beta chains from one sample in a study of CD8+CD57+ T cells in acquired aplastic anemia. TCRdb reprocessed the reads with MiXCR, giving one entry per CDR3 protein. The sample holds under 350,000 distinct CDR3 sequences; under 65% are singletons and the top ten take 1% to 1.5%. Sequencing was done on a sample of sorted CD4+, CD8+, or CD8+CD57+ T cells (not recorded which) from PBMCs. Receptors were obtained from a human donor with aplastic anemia. Both conserved end residues are part of each CDR3. D genes are given only for firm matches. The listing skips clone size in some rows; elsewhere it reads once, few, many or a size class.

CASSLFEKLFF TGTGCCAGCAGTTTATTCGAAAAACTGTTTTTT TRBJ1-4 many TRBV12-3/TRBV12-4 NA
CASGLTGTARNSPLHF TGTGCCAGCGGCTTGACCGGGACAGCCAGAAATTCACCCCTCCACTTT TRBJ1-6 NA TRBV7-2 TRBD1
CASSLASSGTGSSGNTIYF TGCGCCAGCAGCTTGGCCTCCTCCGGGACAGGGAGCTCTGGAAACACCATATATTTT TRBJ1-3 NA TRBV5-1 TRBD1
CAIVIDSGAAPGTQYF TGTGCCATAGTCATTGACTCGGGGGCTGCGCCGGGGACCCAGTACTTC TRBJ2-5 NA TRBV2 NA
CSAGGSGLGQPQHF TGCAGCGCCGGGGGCTCCGGCTTAGGTCAGCCCCAGCATTTT TRBJ1-5 once TRBV29-1 NA
CASSLANGGLGEKLFF TGTGCCAGCAGCTTGGCCAATGGGGGGCTAGGAGAAAAACTGTTTTTT TRBJ1-4 NA TRBV7-9 NA
CASSLDTGVPPLHF TGTGCCAGCAGCTTAGATACAGGGGTGCCACCCCTCCACTTT TRBJ1-6 NA TRBV7-9 TRBD1
CASSYGTGGAWNSPLHF TGTGCCAGCAGTTATGGCACAGGGGGCGCTTGGAATTCACCCCTCCACTTT TRBJ1-6 NA TRBV6-2/TRBV6-3 TRBD1
CSARRLAGDADEQFF TGCAGTGCTAGACGTCTAGCGGGAGACGCGGATGAGCAGTTCTTC TRBJ2-1 NA TRBV20-1 TRBD2
CASNGEGYEQYF TGTGCCAGTAACGGTGAGGGATACGAGCAGTACTTC TRBJ2-7 NA TRBV19 NA
CASSLGFTGGEAFF TGTGCCAGCAGCTTGGGATTCACTGGCGGTGAAGCTTTCTTT TRBJ1-1 NA TRBV9 NA
CASSFGTIRYGYTF TGTGCCAGCAGTTTCGGGACCATTAGGTATGGCTACACCTTC TRBJ1-2 many TRBV12-3/TRBV12-4 NA
CASSFTQGAEAFF TGCGCCAGCAGCTTCACACAGGGGGCTGAAGCTTTCTTT TRBJ1-1 many TRBV10-1 TRBD1
CASSLTGGKSSPLHF TGCGCCAGCAGCCTTACCGGAGGTAAATCTTCACCCCTCCACTTT TRBJ1-6 NA TRBV5-1 NA
CASSQRTDNTIYF TGTGCCAGCAGCCAGAGGACAGACAACACCATATATTTT TRBJ1-3 few TRBV28 NA
CASSLADRVYGYTF TGCGCCAGCAGCTTGGCCGACAGGGTCTATGGCTACACCTTC TRBJ1-2 many TRBV5-1 TRBD1
CASSFFSGGAYNEQFF TGTGCTAGCAGCTTTTTTAGCGGGGGGGCATACAATGAGCAGTTCTTC TRBJ2-1 NA TRBV7-7 TRBD2
CASSFTGGADYEQYF TGTGCCAGCAGTTTTACAGGGGGCGCCGACTACGAGCAGTACTTC TRBJ2-7 many TRBV28 TRBD1
CASSKEAGNTIYF TGTGCCAGCAGTAAGGAGGCTGGAAACACCATATATTTT TRBJ1-3 many TRBV14 NA
CASSQGAGGETQYF TGCGCCAGCAGCCAAGGGGCGGGAGGAGAGACCCAGTACTTC TRBJ2-5 many TRBV4-1 TRBD2
CASSLAMGQDYNQPQHF TGTGCCAGCAGCTTAGCGATGGGACAGGACTACAATCAGCCCCAGCATTTT TRBJ1-5 NA TRBV7-9 TRBD1
CASSTLMGYSEQYF TGTGCCAGCAGTACCCTTATGGGGTACTCGGAGCAGTACTTC TRBJ2-7 NA TRBV12-3/TRBV12-4 NA
CATSREVTSSYEQYF TGTGCCACCAGCAGAGAAGTTACTAGTAGTTACGAGCAGTACTTC TRBJ2-7 NA TRBV15 NA
CASSQRSVDSGNTIYF TGCGCCAGCAGCCAACGGTCTGTAGACTCTGGAAACACCATATATTTT TRBJ1-3 many TRBV4-1 NA
CASSEVLAGLYEQYF TGTGCCAGCAGTGAAGTGCTAGCGGGACTATACGAGCAGTACTTC TRBJ2-7 NA TRBV2 TRBD2
CASSLAGGTYNEQFF TGTGCCAGCAGCTTAGCGGGGGGTACCTACAATGAGCAGTTCTTC TRBJ2-1 many TRBV7-2 NA
CASSKARGDSPLHF TGTGCCAGCAGCAAAGCCAGGGGGGATTCACCCCTCCACTTT TRBJ1-6 NA TRBV6-5 TRBD1
CAISDGTGGGYGYTF TGTGCCATCAGTGACGGGACAGGGGGCGGCTATGGCTACACCTTC TRBJ1-2 NA TRBV10-3 TRBD1
CASSPRRGYGEQYF TGTGCCAGCAGCCCACGACGGGGCTACGGCGAGCAGTACTTC TRBJ2-7 NA TRBV7-2 NA
CASSLSGSSNSPLHF TGTGCCAGCAGCTTATCGGGCAGTAGTAATTCACCCCTCCACTTT TRBJ1-6 many TRBV7-6 NA
CASSLDSGVTSPLHF TGTGCCAGCAGCTTAGATAGTGGAGTTACTTCACCCCTCCACTTT TRBJ1-6 NA TRBV5-4 NA
CATSRVPTSGGGAKNIQYF TGTGCCACCAGCAGAGTCCCGACTAGCGGGGGGGGGGCCAAAAACATTCAGTACTTC TRBJ2-4 NA TRBV15 TRBD2
CASSEMTQHF TGTGCCAGCAGTGAAATGACCCAGCACTTC TRBJ2-5 NA TRBV2 NA
CASRTGDTNYGYTF TGCGCCAGTAGAACAGGGGACACTAACTATGGCTACACCTTC TRBJ1-2 NA TRBV19 TRBD1
CASSPQTGARTEAFF TGCGCCAGCAGCCCCCAGACAGGGGCCAGAACTGAAGCTTTCTTT TRBJ1-1 NA TRBV5-1 TRBD1
CASSLVPGGNGYTF TGTGCCAGCAGCTTAGTACCAGGGGGTAATGGCTACACCTTC TRBJ1-2 NA TRBV7-2 TRBD1
CAISDSGRDRGVTNEKLFF TGTGCCATCAGTGATTCAGGCCGGGACAGGGGGGTAACTAATGAAAAACTGTTTTTT TRBJ1-4 NA TRBV10-3 TRBD1
CASSPERNTEAFF TGTGCCAGCAGTCCGGAGAGGAACACTGAAGCTTTCTTT TRBJ1-1 NA TRBV12-3/TRBV12-4 NA